This T cell receptor (beta chain) derives from a study of CD8+ T cells in alopecia areata. As for this clone: One end of the junction does not line up with germline, which may come from a read error.

Extracted from the samples, RNA was reverse transcribed into cDNA to serve as the sequencing template. Data came from immunoSEQ multiplex PCR; TCRdb stores just in-frame clones and leaves some out. The table shows under 200,000 clones, with about two thirds occurring only once. Treatment of the sample: oral pan-JAK inhibitor, 5-10 mg twice daily. The germline gives CDR1 SSHAT, CDR2 FNYEAQ (reference sequence). The CDR3 contains 15 residues. The genes are TRBV7-7 and TRBJ2-2, with 12 nucleotides matching TRBD2. The receptor was derived from a human donor with alopecia areata. Source: CD4+ T cells sorted from blood, taken at week 4, from a patient treated with tofacitinib. CDR3 sequence: CASSLRTSGAGELFF. The CDR3 bases are TGTGCTAGCAGCTTAAGGACTAGCGGGGCCGGGGAGCTGTTTTTT.